These T cell receptor beta chains were read from a single sample in a study of radiotherapy plus CTLA-4 blockade in lung cancer. Profiled with immunoSEQ multiplex PCR; TCRdb holds only in-frame clones, not every one. Of about 68,000 clones detected, around 80% appear once; the ten largest clones hold roughly a tenth. The specimen comprised peripheral blood, sampled from a patient treated with radiotherapy plus ipilimumab. The receptors derive from a human donor with non-small cell lung cancer who had a complete response to radiotherapy plus ipilimumab. CDR3s include the opening cysteine and the closing phenylalanine or tryptophan.

J gene,V gene,CDR3 protein
TRBJ1-5,TRBV4-1,CASSQDGGIGNQPQHF
TRBJ1-2,TRBV30,CAWSRDRPYGYTF
TRBJ1-4,TRBV10-3,CAISEAGTGGVGINEKLFF
TRBJ1-2,TRBV7-7,CASSLDPRDGYTF
TRBJ2-3,TRBV9,CASSPRLPTDTQYF
TRBJ2-5,TRBV18,CASSGTDQETQYF
TRBJ1-6,TRBV4-1,CASSPGGWGDSPLHF
TRBJ1-2,TRBV7-8,CASSFSPGPQAGYTF
TRBJ2-7,TRBV7-2,CASSLGTSGGTYEQYF
TRBJ2-7,TRBV6-5,CASRGTGPYEQYF
TRBJ2-5,TRBV7-8,CASIPGGGGETQYF
TRBJ2-2,TRBV29-1,CSVGRETNTGELFF
TRBJ1-2,TRBV4-1,CASSQGGTGPAAYGYTF
TRBJ2-2,TRBV7-2,CASSLRGRGISNTGELFF
TRBJ2-1,TRBV2,CANQPDRGAYNEQFF
TRBJ1-1,TRBV5-5,CASSFNIMNTEAFF
TRBJ1-1,TRBV7-9,CASSRTEAFF
TRBJ2-7,TRBV5-1,CASSPRGDYEQYF
TRBJ1-3,TRBV29-1,CSVEGQSGNTIYF
TRBJ2-1,TRBV7-7,CASSLNPSRNEQFF
TRBJ1-4,TRBV29-1,CSVGAAGGEKLFF
TRBJ2-3,TRBV5-1,CASSLLLAGSTSTDTQYF
TRBJ2-2,TRBV5-6,CASSIRDRGSTGELFF
TRBJ1-2,TRBV7-8,CASSSEWGYGYTF
TRBJ2-3,TRBV29-1,CSVEGGRYTDTQYF
TRBJ1-6,TRBV30,CAWSVLLSPLHF
TRBJ1-2,TRBV7-6,CASSFGTGGNYGYTF
TRBJ2-2,TRBV5-4,CASSSDPSANTGELFF
TRBJ1-5,TRBV27,CASSSWTGGGSQHF